This T cell receptor beta chain was profiled in a study of blood T cell repertoires in COVID-19. V was cut by 5 bases and J by 4 bases, with 15 bases left in between. The CDR3 is 15 amino acids. Germline CDR1 reads PRHDT; CDR2 reads FYEKMQ (reference sequence). The study drew participants aged 18 to 89 years from approximately 25 US areas. Each participant's cohort was designated according to participant-reported clinical history. Study processing details: Researchers report that nucleated cell counts were estimated from reference gene primer amplification. Assay used: immunoSEQ multiplex PCR; TCRdb lists only in-frame clones, some missing. V and J calls and clone size are copied from that table; D and trimming were computed from the DNA. The sample lists under 200,000 clones, 85% to 90% occurring once.

Sequenced sample: PBMCs or T cells enriched from blood (not recorded which). This receptor was taken from a woman between 40 and 50 years old in a cohort exposed to, infected with or recovered from COVID-19 (not recorded which). J is TRBJ2-1 and V is TRBV13; D is perhaps TRBD1 (6 bases). The CDR3 protein is CASSPPGHNYNEQFF. The CDR3 nucleotides are TGTGCCAGCAGCCCCCCGGGACATAATTACAATGAGCAGTTCTTC.